The 16 T cell receptor beta chains presented below share a single source sample, sequenced in a study of cytomegalovirus exposure and HLA in healthy donors. The PCR employed 60 Vbeta primers together with 13 Jbeta primers. Here immunoSEQ multiplex PCR was the method, and the copy in TCRdb shows in-frame clones only, minus some. The data hold some 170,000 clones, with around 81% observed a single time. The sample comprised PBMCs. Receptors were obtained from a woman in her 30s in good health and CMV-seronegative.

The chain employs TRBV29-1 and TRBJ1-3; weak D call: TRBD1 (5 bases). Trimming shortened V by 1 base and J by 3 bases, and 13 bases separated the two germline ends. Germline CDR1 SQVTM, CDR2 ANQGSEA. The CDR3 is made up of 15 amino acids. In nucleotides, the CDR3 is TGCAGCGTTGAAGCCCCCCCAGGGTATGGAAACACCATATATTTT. Encoded protein: CSVEAPPGYGNTIYF.

This clone came up a few times. The chain joins TRBV6-5 to TRBJ2-1; TRBD2 matches 8 bases. The CDR3 length is 13 residues. Germline assignment: CDR1 MNHEY and CDR2 SVGAGI. Trimming took 4 bases from V and 4 from J; bases not matched to a gene: 0. CDR3 DNA: TGTGCCAGCAGTTTAGCGGGATACAATGAGCAGTTCTTC. As protein: CASSLAGYNEQFF.

This chain links TRBV29-1 with TRBJ2-3, with 8 bases lining up with TRBD1. Per the germline V gene, CDR1 is SQVTM and CDR2 is ANQGSEA. This CDR3 is 12 amino acids long. J lost 4 bases, V lost 6 bases, and 3 bases had no gene match. CDR3 nucleotide sequence: TGCAGCGTCAGGACAGGGCCAGATACGCAGTATTTT. Protein sequence: CSVRTGPDTQYF.

This rearrangement joins TRBV5-4 to TRBJ1-6; 10 bases are a match to TRBD1. The V gene's germline CDR1 is SGHNT and CDR2 YYREEE (reference sequence). CDR3 length: 14 residues. The V and J ends lost 5 bases and 10 bases, in that order; junction bases with no gene match: 6. CDR3 loop: CASRRDRGSSPLHF. CDR3 DNA: TGTGCCAGCAGGCGGGACAGGGGCTCATCACCCCTCCACTTT.

This clone was counted a single time. The chain joins TRBV5-5 to TRBJ2-3; 7 positions match TRBD1. J gave up 6 bases and V 0 bases, and 13 bases lay outside the gene matches. This CDR3 region has 17 residues. Germline CDR1 reads SGHKS; CDR2 reads YYEKEE (reference sequence). CDR3: CASSLGSGTELTDTQYF. The CDR3 nucleotides are TGTGCCAGCAGCTTGGGGTCCGGGACAGAGCTCACGGATACGCAGTATTTT.

This rearrangement joins TRBV7-2 to TRBJ1-5; unclear D gene. V shed 1 base and J shed 5 bases, with 12 bases lying between them. Germline CDR1 and CDR2: SGHTA and FQGNSA. This CDR3 is built from 15 residues. The CDR3 sequence: CASSLVAGLHQPQHF. Here the CDR3 DNA reads TGTGCCAGCAGCTTAGTTGCCGGGTTACATCAGCCCCAGCATTTT.

This clone appeared a single time. One end of the junction fails to match germline, which may point to a read error. V usage is TRBV6-1 and J usage is TRBJ1-6, with 10 bases that match TRBD1. Germline V CDR1 and CDR2: MNHNS, SASEGT. This CDR3 region has 13 residues. CDR3 coding DNA: TGTGCCAGCAGCTTTGGGGATCGACAGGGGGCCGCCTTT. This codes for CASSFGDRQGAAF.

This chain uses TRBV9 with TRBJ2-2, with a tentative D call TRBD2 (6 bases). Trimming took 3 bases from V and 6 from J, leaving 9 bases between them. The germline CDR1 and CDR2 sequences are SGDLS and YYNGEE. The CDR3 totals 13 residues. CDR3 in amino acids: CASSAGEPGELFF. The CDR3 DNA is TGTGCCAGCAGCGCGGGAGAACCCGGGGAGCTGTTTTTT.

The genes are TRBV5-6 and TRBJ2-5, with 7 bases aligning to TRBD1. The CDR3 loop spans 15 amino acids. CDR1 is SGHDT and CDR2 is YYEEEE in the germline V gene. Trimming removed 0 bases from V and 2 bases from J; junction bases left unmatched: 4. The CDR3 bases are TGTGCCAGCAGCTTGGGGGGACAGAGTCAAGAGACCCAGTACTTC. Its translation: CASSLGGQSQETQYF.

V and J are TRBV27 and TRBJ2-5, with D perhaps TRBD2 (5 bases). Germline V CDR1 and CDR2: MNHEY, SMNVEV (reference sequence). The CDR3 loop spans 14 amino acids. V was trimmed by 5 bases and J by 7 bases, leaving 17 bases between them. The CDR3 nucleotides are TGTGCCAGCAGTCCACGGCCGGGGATGGGGACCCAGTACTTC. Translated, it gives CASSPRPGMGTQYF.

J is TRBJ2-3 and V is TRBV5-5; D remains unclear. Germline lookup yields CDR1 SGHKS and CDR2 YYEKEE (reference sequence). The CDR3 runs to 15 residues. V dropped 0 bases and J dropped 6 bases, with 14 bases sitting between them. The CDR3 DNA sequence: TGTGCCAGCAGCTTGGACACCCCCGCAGGTGATACGCAGTATTTT. This translates into CASSLDTPAGDTQYF.

This chain links TRBV28 with TRBJ1-2; D not resolved. This CDR3 contains 12 residues. Trimming removed 5 bases at V and 8 bases at J, with 12 bases between. CDR1 is MDHEN and CDR2 is SYDVKM in the germline V gene. CDR3 sequence reads: CASSEGSTGYTF. The DNA for the CDR3 is TGTGCCAGCAGTGAGGGATCCACAGGCTACACCTTC.

The chain links TRBV28 to TRBJ1-2; 9 bases fit TRBD1. There are 15 residues in the CDR3. V dropped 3 bases and J dropped 0; count of bases not matched to a gene: 2. The germline gives CDR1 MDHEN, CDR2 SYDVKM. The CDR3 coding sequence is TGTGCCAGCAGTTTGGGACAGGGATCTAACTATGGCTACACCTTC. It specifies CASSLGQGSNYGYTF.

The chain is built from TRBV11-1 and TRBJ2-1; 9 nucleotides agree with TRBD1. This CDR3 comprises 14 residues. From germline, CDR1 is SGHAT and CDR2 FQDESV (reference sequence). With V trimmed by 7 bases and J by 6 bases, 7 bases remained unmatched. The CDR3 DNA reads as TGTGCCAGCACCCAAGGACAGGGGAGCAATGAGCAGTTCTTC. Its protein is CASTQGQGSNEQFF.

The V call is TRBV9, the J call TRBJ2-2; no clear D gene. The germline CDR1 and CDR2 sequences are SGDLS and YYNGEE. V lost 3 bases, J lost 5 bases, and 14 bases lay in between. There are 15 residues in the CDR3. The CDR3 nucleotides are TGTGCCAGCAGCGCCACCTCCCTAGAGACCGGGGAGCTGTTTTTT. Amino acids: CASSATSLETGELFF.

The V gene is TRBV12-1, the J gene TRBJ2-7; TRBD2 is the table's D call and was not checked against the DNA. TRBV12-1 is a recognized pseudogene. CDR3 length: 13 amino acids. The CDR3 DNA sequence: TGTGCCAGCAGCCCACGGGAGCGCTACGAGCAGTACTTC. It specifies CASSPRERYEQYF.